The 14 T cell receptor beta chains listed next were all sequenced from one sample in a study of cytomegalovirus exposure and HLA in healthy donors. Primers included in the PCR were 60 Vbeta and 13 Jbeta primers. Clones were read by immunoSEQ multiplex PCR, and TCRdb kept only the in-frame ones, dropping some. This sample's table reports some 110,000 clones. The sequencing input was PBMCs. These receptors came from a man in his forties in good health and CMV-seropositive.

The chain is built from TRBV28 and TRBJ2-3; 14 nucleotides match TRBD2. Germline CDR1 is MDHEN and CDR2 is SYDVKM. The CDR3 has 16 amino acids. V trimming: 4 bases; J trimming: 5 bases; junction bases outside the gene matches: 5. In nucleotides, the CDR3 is TGTGCCAGCAGTTCCCGACTAGCGGGAGGGAGAGATACGCAGTATTTT. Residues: CASSSRLAGGRDTQYF.

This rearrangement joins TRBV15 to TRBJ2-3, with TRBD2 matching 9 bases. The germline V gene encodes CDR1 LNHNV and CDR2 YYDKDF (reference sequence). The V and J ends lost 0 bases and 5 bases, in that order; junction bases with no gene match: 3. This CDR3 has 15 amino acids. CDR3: CATSRDGREGDTQYF. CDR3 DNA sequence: TGTGCCACCAGCAGAGACGGGCGGGAGGGAGATACGCAGTATTTT. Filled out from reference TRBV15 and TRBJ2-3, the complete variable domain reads DAMVIQNPRYQVTQFGKPVTLSCSQTLNHNVMYWYQQKSSQAPKLLFHYYDKDFNNEADTPDNFQSRRPNTSFCFLDIRSPGLGDTAMYLCATSRDGREGDTQYFGPGTRLTVL.

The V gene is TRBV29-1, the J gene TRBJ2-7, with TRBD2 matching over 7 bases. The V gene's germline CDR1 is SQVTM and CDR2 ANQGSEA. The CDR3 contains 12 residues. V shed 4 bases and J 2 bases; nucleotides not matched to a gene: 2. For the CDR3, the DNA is TGCAGCGTTGGGGGGGGGACCTACGAGCAGTACTTC. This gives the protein CSVGGGTYEQYF.

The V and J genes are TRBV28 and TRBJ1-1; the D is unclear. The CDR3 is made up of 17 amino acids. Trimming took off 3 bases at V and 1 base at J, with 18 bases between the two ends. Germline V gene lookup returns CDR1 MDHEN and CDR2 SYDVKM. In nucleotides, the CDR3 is TGTGCCAGCAGTTTCCGCCCCCCACTGCCGAGGAACACTGAAGCTTTCTTT. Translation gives CASSFRPPLPRNTEAFF.

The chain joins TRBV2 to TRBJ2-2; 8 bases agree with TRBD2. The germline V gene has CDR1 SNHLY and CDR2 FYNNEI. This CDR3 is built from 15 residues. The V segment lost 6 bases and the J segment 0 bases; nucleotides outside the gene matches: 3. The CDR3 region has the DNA TGTGCCAGCAGCCGACTAGCGCCGAACACCGGGGAGCTGTTTTTT. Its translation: CASSRLAPNTGELFF. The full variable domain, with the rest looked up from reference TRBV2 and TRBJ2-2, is EPEVTQTPSHQVTQMGQEVILRCVPISNHLYFYWYRQILGQKVEFLVSFYNNEISEKSEIFDDQFSVERPDGSNFTLKIRSTKLEDSAMYFCASSRLAPNTGELFFGEGSRLTVL.

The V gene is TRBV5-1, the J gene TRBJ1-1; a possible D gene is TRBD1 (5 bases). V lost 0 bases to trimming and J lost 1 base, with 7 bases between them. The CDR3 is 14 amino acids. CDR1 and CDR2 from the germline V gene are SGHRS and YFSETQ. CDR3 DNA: TGCGCCAGCAGCTTGGCTCAGGGGAACACTGAAGCTTTCTTT. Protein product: CASSLAQGNTEAFF.

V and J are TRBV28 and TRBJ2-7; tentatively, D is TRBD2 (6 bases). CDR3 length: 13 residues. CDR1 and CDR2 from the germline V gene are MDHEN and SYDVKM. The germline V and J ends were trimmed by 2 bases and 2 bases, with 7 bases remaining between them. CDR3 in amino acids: CASSLGGPYEQYF. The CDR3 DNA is TGTGCCAGCAGTTTAGGAGGGCCCTACGAGCAGTACTTC.

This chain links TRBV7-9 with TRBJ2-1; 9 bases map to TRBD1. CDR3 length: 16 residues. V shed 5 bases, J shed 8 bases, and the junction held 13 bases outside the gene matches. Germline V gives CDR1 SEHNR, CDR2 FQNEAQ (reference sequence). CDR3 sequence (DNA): TGTGCCAGCAGCAATGGGCGGGACAGGGTTAATCATGAGCAGTTCTTC. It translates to CASSNGRDRVNHEQFF.

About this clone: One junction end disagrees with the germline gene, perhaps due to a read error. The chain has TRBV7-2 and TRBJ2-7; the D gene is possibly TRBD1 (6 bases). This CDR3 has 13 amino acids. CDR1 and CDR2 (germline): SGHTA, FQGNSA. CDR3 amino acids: CASSWGHTYEQYF. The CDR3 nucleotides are TGTGCCAGTAGCTGGGGACACACCTACGAGCAGTACTTC.

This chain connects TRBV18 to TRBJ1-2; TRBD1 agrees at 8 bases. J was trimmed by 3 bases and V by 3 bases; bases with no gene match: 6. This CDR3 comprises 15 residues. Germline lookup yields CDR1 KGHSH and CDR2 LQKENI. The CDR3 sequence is CASSPGTGGHYGYTF. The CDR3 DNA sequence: TGTGCCAGCTCACCGGGTACAGGGGGACACTATGGCTACACCTTC.

The CDR3 DNA reads TGTGCCAGCAGTGTCGGGGGACAGGGCATTCAGTACTTC. Amino acid sequence: CASSVGGQGIQYF. J is TRBJ2-4 and V is TRBV2; TRBD1 aligns across 9 bases. The germline gives CDR1 SNHLY, CDR2 FYNNEI. Trimming at V came to 4 bases and at J to 9 bases, leaving 4 bases not matched to a gene. This CDR3 has 13 residues.

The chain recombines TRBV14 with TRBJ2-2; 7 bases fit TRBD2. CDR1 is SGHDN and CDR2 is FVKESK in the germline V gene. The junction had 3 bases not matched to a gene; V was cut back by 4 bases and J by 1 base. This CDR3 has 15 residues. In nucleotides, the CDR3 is TGTGCCAGCAGCCCGGGAGGCTGGAACACCGGGGAGCTGTTTTTT. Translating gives CASSPGGWNTGELFF.

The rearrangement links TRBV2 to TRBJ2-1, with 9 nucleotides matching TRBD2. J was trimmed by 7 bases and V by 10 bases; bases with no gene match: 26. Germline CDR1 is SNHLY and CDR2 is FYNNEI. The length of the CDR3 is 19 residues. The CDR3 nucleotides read TGTGCCACATACCTAGGAGGGGCTAGCGGGAAAAAGGGGACGAATGAGCAGTTCTTC. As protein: CATYLGGASGKKGTNEQFF.

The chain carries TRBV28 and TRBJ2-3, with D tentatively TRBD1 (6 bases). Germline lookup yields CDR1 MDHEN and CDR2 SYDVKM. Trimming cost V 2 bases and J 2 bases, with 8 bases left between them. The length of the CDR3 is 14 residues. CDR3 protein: CASSLPGDTDTQYF. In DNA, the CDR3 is TGTGCCAGCAGTTTACCAGGGGACACAGATACGCAGTATTTT.